A selection of T cell receptor beta chains follows, all from one sample in a study of blood T cell repertoires in COVID-19. Libraries were prepared by immunoSEQ multiplex PCR; TCRdb keeps only in-frame clonotypes and omits some of them. The sample records 200,000 to 300,000 clones, around nine tenths being singletons. Sequencing used peripheral blood. The receptors come from a woman in her fifties or sixties with COVID-19, enrolled during active disease. Both conserved end residues are part of each CDR3. The D gene is left open where the match is weak. Clone size, where shown, is once, few, many, or a class for clones that have expanded.

D gene: TRBD1
V gene: TRBV5-8
clone size: .
J gene: TRBJ1-1
CDR3 protein: CASSWTGGVTEAFF
CDR3 DNA: TGTGCCAGCAGCTGGACAGGGGGAGTCACTGAAGCTTTCTTT

D gene: .
V gene: TRBV9
clone size: .
J gene: TRBJ1-2
CDR3 protein: CASSQNYGYTF
CDR3 DNA: TGTGCCAGCAGCCAAAACTATGGCTACACCTTC

D gene: TRBD2
V gene: TRBV30
clone size: .
J gene: TRBJ2-3
CDR3 protein: CAWNPGGTDTQYF
CDR3 DNA: TGTGCCTGGAACCCGGGAGGGACAGATACGCAGTATTTT

D gene: .
V gene: TRBV2
clone size: once
J gene: TRBJ1-4
CDR3 protein: CASSVERAWEKLFF
CDR3 DNA: TGTGCCAGCAGTGTCGAGAGGGCGTGGGAAAAACTGTTTTTT

D gene: .
V gene: TRBV27
clone size: many
J gene: TRBJ2-7
CDR3 protein: CASNRTTYYEQYF
CDR3 DNA: TGTGCCAGCAATAGGACAACCTACTACGAGCAGTACTTC

D gene: .
V gene: TRBV7-9
clone size: .
J gene: TRBJ1-2
CDR3 protein: CASSVTDYGYTF
CDR3 DNA: TGTGCCAGCAGCGTCACTGACTATGGCTACACCTTC

D gene: .
V gene: TRBV7-2
clone size: .
J gene: TRBJ2-1
CDR3 protein: CASRQALGRGLPFF
CDR3 DNA: TGTGCCAGCAGGCAGGCTTTGGGTCGGGGTCTTCCGTTCTTC

D gene: .
V gene: TRBV5-4
clone size: once
J gene: TRBJ2-1
CDR3 protein: CASRSRVGGRTYNEQFF
CDR3 DNA: TGTGCCAGCAGATCCAGAGTCGGGGGGCGTACCTACAATGAGCAGTTCTTC

D gene: .
V gene: TRBV12-5
clone size: once
J gene: TRBJ2-5
CDR3 protein: CASGLWDTPWGETQYF
CDR3 DNA: TGTGCTAGTGGTTTGTGGGACACTCCCTGGGGAGAGACCCAGTACTTC

D gene: TRBD1
V gene: TRBV30
clone size: once
J gene: TRBJ1-1
CDR3 protein: CASSGGSSNTEAFF
CDR3 DNA: TGTGCCTCCTCAGGGGGTTCTTCCAACACTGAAGCTTTCTTT

D gene: TRBD2
V gene: TRBV3-1/TRBV3-2
clone size: .
J gene: TRBJ2-2
CDR3 protein: CASSQTSGRNTGELFF
CDR3 DNA: TGTGCCAGCAGCCAAACTAGCGGGAGGAACACCGGGGAGCTGTTTTTT

D gene: TRBD2
V gene: TRBV11-3
clone size: .
J gene: TRBJ2-1
CDR3 protein: CASSPGGALRYNEQFF
CDR3 DNA: TGTGCCAGCAGCCCGGGGGGGGCGCTAAGGTACAATGAGCAGTTCTTC

D gene: .
V gene: TRBV30
clone size: once
J gene: TRBJ1-1
CDR3 protein: CAWILELNTEAFF
CDR3 DNA: TGTGCCTGGATCCTGGAGTTGAACACTGAAGCTTTCTTT

D gene: TRBD2
V gene: TRBV7-2
clone size: .
J gene: TRBJ2-5
CDR3 protein: CASSLVGGDQETQYF
CDR3 DNA: TGTGCCAGCAGCTTAGTGGGGGGGGACCAAGAGACCCAGTACTTC

D gene: TRBD2
V gene: TRBV30
clone size: .
J gene: TRBJ2-5
CDR3 protein: CGSGLAGMETQYF
CDR3 DNA: TGTGGGTCGGGGCTAGCGGGAATGGAGACCCAGTACTTC

D gene: .
V gene: TRBV19
clone size: .
J gene: TRBJ1-1
CDR3 protein: CARRRPQSTEAFF
CDR3 DNA: TGTGCCAGACGACGGCCACAGAGCACTGAAGCTTTCTTT

D gene: TRBD2
V gene: TRBV28
clone size: .
J gene: TRBJ2-1
CDR3 protein: CASSFEGLAGEQFF
CDR3 DNA: TGTGCCAGCAGTTTCGAGGGACTAGCGGGCGAGCAGTTCTTC

D gene: TRBD1
V gene: TRBV30
clone size: .
J gene: TRBJ1-5
CDR3 protein: CAWSGDQGGQPQHF
CDR3 DNA: TGTGCCTGGAGTGGAGATCAGGGGGGACAGCCCCAGCATTTT

D gene: TRBD1
V gene: TRBV18
clone size: .
J gene: TRBJ1-1
CDR3 protein: CASSQTGTGNTEAFF
CDR3 DNA: TGTGCCAGCTCTCAGACAGGGACAGGGAACACTGAAGCTTTCTTT

D gene: TRBD1
V gene: TRBV28
clone size: .
J gene: TRBJ2-5
CDR3 protein: CASSSNTSPGQGQETQYF
CDR3 DNA: TGTGCCAGCAGTTCCAACACCTCCCCGGGACAGGGCCAAGAGACCCAGTACTTC

D gene: TRBD1
V gene: TRBV5-1
clone size: .
J gene: TRBJ2-7
CDR3 protein: CASSAQGFTGGEQYF
CDR3 DNA: TGCGCCAGCAGCGCACAGGGATTTACAGGGGGCGAGCAGTACTTC

D gene: TRBD1
V gene: TRBV4-2
clone size: few
J gene: TRBJ1-1
CDR3 protein: CASSPRTGSTEAFF
CDR3 DNA: TGTGCCAGCAGCCCTAGGACAGGCAGCACTGAAGCTTTCTTT

D gene: TRBD2
V gene: TRBV5-1
clone size: .
J gene: TRBJ2-3
CDR3 protein: CASRPRARLAGGLTDTQYF
CDR3 DNA: TGCGCCAGCAGGCCCAGGGCGAGACTAGCGGGAGGCCTCACAGATACGCAGTATTTT

D gene: TRBD1
V gene: TRBV6-5
clone size: few
J gene: TRBJ1-2
CDR3 protein: CASIRDRVNYGYTF
CDR3 DNA: TGTGCCAGCATTAGGGACAGAGTTAACTATGGCTACACCTTC

D gene: TRBD2
V gene: TRBV7-2
clone size: few
J gene: TRBJ2-1
CDR3 protein: CASSLGTSTYNEQFF
CDR3 DNA: TGTGCCAGCAGCTTAGGGACTAGTACCTACAATGAGCAGTTCTTC

D gene: .
V gene: TRBV7-6
clone size: .
J gene: TRBJ1-3
CDR3 protein: CASSLGASQTGNTIYF
CDR3 DNA: TGTGCCAGCAGCTTAGGGGCCAGCCAAACTGGAAACACCATATATTTT

D gene: TRBD2
V gene: TRBV2
clone size: few
J gene: TRBJ2-1
CDR3 protein: CASSELAGSYNEQFF
CDR3 DNA: TGTGCCAGCAGTGAACTAGCGGGATCCTACAATGAGCAGTTCTTC

D gene: TRBD2
V gene: TRBV5-1
clone size: .
J gene: TRBJ2-7
CDR3 protein: CASSPVAGPSYEQYF
CDR3 DNA: TGCGCCAGCAGCCCCGTAGCGGGGCCCTCCTACGAGCAGTACTTC

D gene: TRBD2
V gene: TRBV10-3
clone size: few
J gene: TRBJ2-1
CDR3 protein: CAISLLAGIANEQFF
CDR3 DNA: TGTGCCATCAGTCTACTAGCGGGAATCGCCAATGAGCAGTTCTTC

D gene: TRBD1
V gene: TRBV19
clone size: once
J gene: TRBJ2-2
CDR3 protein: CASNQQGSRGELFF
CDR3 DNA: TGTGCCAGCAACCAACAGGGGTCTAGGGGGGAGCTGTTTTTT

D gene: TRBD1
V gene: TRBV5-1
clone size: .
J gene: TRBJ2-1
CDR3 protein: CASSRLGQGNEQFF
CDR3 DNA: TGCGCCAGCAGCAGGTTGGGACAGGGCAATGAGCAGTTCTTC

D gene: .
V gene: TRBV11-2
clone size: .
J gene: TRBJ1-1
CDR3 protein: CASSLDRGTEAFF
CDR3 DNA: TGTGCCAGCAGCTTAGACAGAGGCACTGAAGCTTTCTTT